This section outlines one T cell receptor (beta chain) sequence together with its context. This sample is part of a study of cytomegalovirus exposure and HLA in healthy donors. CDR3 length: 16 residues. V was pared by 2 bases and J by 0 bases, with 13 bases between. PCR primers comprised 60 Vbeta and 13 Jbeta primers. Method: immunoSEQ multiplex PCR; TCRdb's copy keeps in-frame clones and lacks some. The table lists around 120,000 clones, 70% of them singletons. Specimen: PBMCs. This chain joins TRBV23-1 and TRBJ1-2, with D possibly being TRBD1 (6 bases). TRBV23-1 is marked as an open reading frame, function uncertain. This TCR derives from a man aged 35 to 55 in good health and CMV-seropositive. CDR3 in amino acids: CASSQNWTEANYGYTF. Here the CDR3 DNA reads TGCGCCAGCAGTCAAAACTGGACAGAAGCTAACTATGGCTACACCTTC.